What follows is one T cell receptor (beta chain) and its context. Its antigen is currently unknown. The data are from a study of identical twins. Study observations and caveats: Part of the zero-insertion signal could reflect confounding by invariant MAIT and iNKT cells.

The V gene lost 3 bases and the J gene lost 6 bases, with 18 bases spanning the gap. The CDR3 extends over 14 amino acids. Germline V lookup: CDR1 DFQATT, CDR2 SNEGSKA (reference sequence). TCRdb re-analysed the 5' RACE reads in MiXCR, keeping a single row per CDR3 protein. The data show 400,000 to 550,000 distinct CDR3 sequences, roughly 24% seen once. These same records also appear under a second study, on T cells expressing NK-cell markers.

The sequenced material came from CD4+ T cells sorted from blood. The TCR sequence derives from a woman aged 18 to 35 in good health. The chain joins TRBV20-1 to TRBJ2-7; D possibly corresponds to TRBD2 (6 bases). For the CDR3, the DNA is TGCAGTGCTAGTTTTCGCGGGACTCATCTCGAGCAGTACTTC. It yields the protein CSASFRGTHLEQYF.